This T cell receptor beta chain was found in a study of blood T cell repertoires in COVID-19. Study context: The United States, Italy and Spain were the sources of the acute and convalescent COVID-19 samples.

Here immunoSEQ multiplex PCR was the method, and the copy in TCRdb shows in-frame clones only, minus some. The sample shows 150,000 to 200,000 clones, roughly 87% of them seen only once. CDR3 length equals 14 residues. CDR1 LNHDA and CDR2 SQIVND come from the germline V gene (reference sequence). V lost 6 bases to trimming and J lost 2 bases; unmatched junction nucleotides: 5. Sample: PBMCs or T cells enriched from blood (not recorded which). The sequence was collected from a man over 45 who had recovered from COVID-19. The J gene is TRBJ2-7, the V gene TRBV19; TRBD1 matches 9 bases. The CDR3 DNA sequence: TGTGCCAGTAGCTTTCGACAGGGGGCCTACGAGCAGTACTTC. Its translation is CASSFRQGAYEQYF.